This T cell receptor (beta chain) was identified in a study of PD-1 blockade in classical Hodgkin lymphoma. Looked up from germline, CDR1 is ENHRY and CDR2 is SYGVKD. Trimming cost V 3 bases and J 5 bases; bases outside gene matches: 0. The CDR3 loop spans 13 amino acids. Produced via immunoSEQ multiplex PCR; TCRdb's table is partial and in-frame only. The sample gives tens of thousands of clones, almost 90% of which show up once; approximately 14% is in the top ten. The time point denotes: cycle 4 day 1 (C4D1), after 6 weeks of nivolumab. The patients all showed relapse after autologous stem cell transplantation, while their brentuximab vedotin exposure varied.

The sequencing used peripheral blood mononuclear cells (PBMCs), collected before the fourth cycle of nivolumab. The rearrangement links TRBV10-3 to TRBJ2-1; 8 nucleotides align to TRBD2. This receptor was identified in a human donor with classical Hodgkin lymphoma. DNA of the CDR3: TGTGCCATCAGTGATAGCGGGGACAATGAGCAGTTCTTC. This encodes CAISDSGDNEQFF.